This TCR beta chain was sequenced during a study of blood T cell repertoires in COVID-19. Germline V gene lookup returns CDR1 WNHNN and CDR2 SYGVQD (reference sequence). J was trimmed by 11 bases and V by 0 bases; bases with no gene match: 4. The CDR3 extends over 14 amino acids. The repertoire was sequenced with immunoSEQ multiplex PCR; TCRdb's copy has only in-frame clones and lacks some. The table shows approximately 220,000 clones, with roughly 84% occurring only once. The sample taken for sequencing was peripheral blood. This chain uses TRBV10-1 with TRBJ2-2, with 9 bases matching TRBD2. The clonotype originates from a man over 45 who had recovered from COVID-19. CDR3 region: CASSESAGGTELFF. CDR3 sequence (DNA): TGCGCCAGCAGTGAGTCCGCGGGGGGGACAGAGCTGTTTTTT.